What follows are 2 T cell receptor beta chains derived from one specimen sequenced in a study of immune evolution from preneoplasia to lung adenocarcinoma. Assay used: immunoSEQ multiplex PCR; TCRdb lists only in-frame clones, some missing. The profile covers thousands of clones, with 83% appearing a single time and 3.2% taken by the ten largest. The sequencing input was FFPE minimally invasive lung adenocarcinoma tissue. The receptor source for this set is a person in their sixties or seventies with lung adenocarcinoma.

This chain uses TRBV28 with TRBJ1-3; unclear D gene. The CDR3 totals 13 residues. Germline V lookup: CDR1 MDHEN, CDR2 SYDVKM. The germline V and J ends were trimmed by 7 bases and 3 bases, with 10 bases remaining between them. CDR3 nucleotides: TGTGCCAGCACGGAGGACGTTGGAAACACCATATATTTT. Amino acid sequence: CASTEDVGNTIYF. The full variable domain, with the rest looked up from reference TRBV28 and TRBJ1-3, is DVKVTQSSRYLVKRTGEKVFLECVQDMDHENMFWYRQDPGLGLRLIYFSYDVKMKEKGDIPEGYSVSREKKERFSLILESASTNQTSMYLCASTEDVGNTIYFGEGSWLTVV.

The rearrangement joins TRBV7-9 to TRBJ2-3; TRBD2 agrees at 8 bases. The V gene end was trimmed by 5 bases and the J gene end by 1 base; junction bases not matched to a gene: 2. Germline V gene lookup returns CDR1 SEHNR and CDR2 FQNEAQ (reference sequence). The CDR3 extends over 14 amino acids. The CDR3 sequence: CASSTREGTDTQYF. The DNA of the CDR3 is TGTGCCAGCAGCACGCGGGAGGGCACAGATACGCAGTATTTT.